Following are 6 T cell receptor beta chains from one sample sequenced in a study of blood T cell repertoires in COVID-19. Produced via immunoSEQ multiplex PCR; TCRdb's table is partial and in-frame only. The sample records 40,000 to 55,000 clones, approximately 89% being singletons. Sequencing input: peripheral blood. The receptors originated from a woman older than 75 with acute or convalescent COVID-19.

The chain employs TRBV7-2 and TRBJ2-3, with 14 bases lining up with TRBD2. The trim removed 4 bases at V and 6 bases at J, leaving 12 bases unmatched. Germline loops: CDR1 SGHTA, CDR2 FQGNSA. This CDR3 is 18 amino acids long. CDR3 nucleotides: TGTGCCAGCAGCTCGCTCTTGACTAGCGGGGGGGCTGGGGATACGCAGTATTTT. Protein sequence: CASSSLLTSGGAGDTQYF.

The chain uses TRBV11-3 and TRBJ2-3, with 11 positions matching TRBD2. The CDR3 has 16 residues. CDR1 and CDR2 from the germline V gene are SGHNT and YENEEA. V shed 1 base, J shed 5 bases, and the junction held 5 bases outside the gene matches. The CDR3 DNA reads as TGTGCCAGCAGCTTAGGGCAGGGGACTAGCGGAGATACGCAGTATTTT. Its protein is CASSLGQGTSGDTQYF. Together with reference TRBV11-3 and TRBJ2-3, the CDR3 gives the full variable domain: EAGVVQSPRYKIIEKKQPVAFWCNPISGHNTLYWYLQNLGQGPELLIRYENEEAVDDSQLPKDRFSAERLKGVDSTLKIQPAELGDSAVYLCASSLGQGTSGDTQYFGPGTRLTVL.

In DNA, the CDR3 is TGTGCCAGCACCCCGGGAAGAGGTTACTATGGCTACACCTTC. It codes for CASTPGRGYYGYTF. V gene TRBV28 combines with J gene TRBJ1-2; D ambiguous. CDR1 is MDHEN, CDR2 SYDVKM, per germline. V dropped 7 bases and J dropped 3 bases, with 15 bases sitting between them. The CDR3 has 14 residues.

The chain couples TRBV24-1 to TRBJ1-2; 9 nucleotides line up with TRBD1. This CDR3 has 16 amino acids. Germline V lookup: CDR1 KGHDR, CDR2 SFDVKD. The trim removed 3 bases at V and 0 bases at J, leaving 4 bases unmatched. The CDR3 DNA follows: TGTGCCACCAGTGATCGTACAGGGGGCGCTAACTATGGCTACACCTTC. This translates into CATSDRTGGANYGYTF.

In DNA, the CDR3 is TGTGCCAGTAGCCCCCAGGGGATGGCTGGGGCCAACGTCCTGACTTTC. Amino acids: CASSPQGMAGANVLTF. The chain recombines TRBV19 with TRBJ2-6; possibly TRBD1 for D (6 bases). In germline, CDR1 is LNHDA, CDR2 SQIVND (reference sequence). The CDR3 consists of 16 residues. V was cut by 6 bases and J by 2 bases, with 14 bases left in between.

The J gene is TRBJ1-2, the V gene TRBV5-6, with TRBD1 matching 7 bases. With 2 bases clipped from V and 3 bases from J, the junction kept 10 bases outside the gene matches. Germline CDR1 is SGHDT and CDR2 is YYEEEE. The CDR3 spans 16 residues. CDR3 DNA sequence: TGTGCCAGCAGCTTTCCCGAGACAGGGCTGCACTATGGCTACACCTTC. Its protein product is CASSFPETGLHYGYTF.